This entry lists 19 T cell receptor beta chains sequenced from one sample in a study of blood T cell repertoires in COVID-19. Produced via immunoSEQ multiplex PCR; TCRdb's table is partial and in-frame only. The sample gives some 400,000 clones, approximately 89% of which show up once; under 3% is in the top ten. The sequenced material came from peripheral blood. These receptors were taken from a woman in her sixties with COVID-19, enrolled during active disease.

The rearrangement uses TRBV3-1 (or the pseudogene TRBV3-2) and TRBJ2-5; D uncertain. The CDR3 totals 13 residues. Germline lookup yields CDR1 LGHDT and CDR2 YNNKEL (reference sequence). V lost 3 bases to trimming and J lost 6 bases, with 11 bases between them. The CDR3 loop reads CASSHTDKKTQYF. DNA of the CDR3: TGTGCCAGCAGCCACACAGACAAGAAGACCCAGTACTTC.

The sample holds one count of this clone. This rearrangement joins TRBV10-3 to TRBJ2-6; D not certain. The germline V gene encodes CDR1 ENHRY and CDR2 SYGVKD. The V end was cut by 0 bases, the J end by 1 base, with 4 bases between. The CDR3 covers 15 residues. The CDR3 sequence is CAISESLSGANVLTF. The CDR3 DNA is TGTGCCATCAGTGAGTCCCTTTCTGGGGCCAACGTCCTGACTTTC.

The V call is TRBV6-5, the J call TRBJ1-2; perhaps TRBD1 as D (6 bases). This CDR3 is 14 amino acids long. Germline V CDR1 and CDR2: MNHEY, SVGAGI. V lost 4 bases and J lost 5, with 14 bases in between. The CDR3 protein is CASSSGGTLYGYTF. The DNA for the CDR3 is TGTGCCAGCAGTTCGGGAGGGACACTGTATGGCTACACCTTC.

This clone was seen a single time. This sequence joins TRBV5-1 and TRBJ1-3; 7 bases map to TRBD1. Germline-derived CDR1 and CDR2 are SGHRS and YFSETQ. J lost 3 bases, V lost 5 bases, and 8 bases had no gene match. CDR3 size: 15 residues. The DNA of the CDR3 is TGCGCCAGCAGATCTAACGACAGGGTTGGAAACACCATATATTTT. Amino acid sequence: CASRSNDRVGNTIYF.

The chain uses TRBV27 and TRBJ2-7; a possible D gene is TRBD1 (6 bases). Trimming took 5 bases from V and 0 from J, leaving 14 bases between them. From germline, CDR1 is MNHEY and CDR2 SMNVEV (reference sequence). The CDR3 sequence is 15 residues long. CDR3 region: CASSLRQDSSYEQYF. The CDR3 DNA reads as TGTGCCAGCAGTCTCCGACAGGACAGCTCCTACGAGCAGTACTTC.

The chain employs TRBV28 and TRBJ1-1; D is perhaps TRBD1 (6 bases). CDR1 is MDHEN, CDR2 SYDVKM, per germline. The CDR3 covers 15 residues. Deletions cut 8 bases from V and 3 bases from J, with 19 bases between. This CDR3 is CASPSSGGADTEAFF. The CDR3 DNA is TGTGCCAGCCCGAGTAGTGGGGGGGCGGACACTGAAGCTTTCTTT. Looking up the rest from reference TRBV28 and TRBJ1-1 gives the full variable domain: DVKVTQSSRYLVKRTGEKVFLECVQDMDHENMFWYRQDPGLGLRLIYFSYDVKMKEKGDIPEGYSVSREKKERFSLILESASTNQTSMYLCASPSSGGADTEAFFGQGTRLTVV.

This chain joins TRBV27 and TRBJ1-5; tentative D call: TRBD1 (5 bases). The germline CDR1 and CDR2 sequences are MNHEY and SMNVEV (reference sequence). The CDR3 runs to 15 residues. The V gene lost 5 bases and the J gene lost 0 bases, with 11 bases spanning the gap. This CDR3 reads CASSMEGPSNQPQHF. CDR3 sequence (DNA): TGTGCCAGCAGTATGGAGGGACCTAGCAATCAGCCCCAGCATTTT.

This clone was observed at least ten times. V is TRBV19 and J is TRBJ2-6, with TRBD1 matching over 8 bases. Germline V gene sequence: CDR1 LNHDA, CDR2 SQIVND (reference sequence). The CDR3 has 18 amino acids. The V gene end was trimmed by 8 bases and the J gene end by 1 base; junction bases not matched to a gene: 13. The CDR3 is CASLGARQGSSGANVLTF. In DNA, the CDR3 is TGTGCCAGTTTGGGGGCTAGACAGGGGAGTTCTGGGGCCAACGTCCTGACTTTC. Drawing the rest from reference TRBV19 and TRBJ2-6, the complete variable domain is DGGITQSPKYLFRKEGQNVTLSCEQNLNHDAMYWYRQDPGQGLRLIYYSQIVNDFQKGDIAEGYSVSREKKESFPLTVTSAQKNPTAFYLCASLGARQGSSGANVLTFGAGSRLTVL.

This clone has more than one count but fewer than ten. The CDR3: CASSTPEGNSPLHF. CDR3 DNA sequence: TGTGCCAGCAGTACTCCGGAGGGTAATTCACCCCTCCACTTT. The chain carries TRBV28 and TRBJ1-6; D remains ambiguous. With 5 bases removed from V and 6 bases from J, the gap between germline ends came to 11 bases. The CDR3 runs to 14 residues. Germline CDR1 MDHEN, CDR2 SYDVKM.

In its sample, this clone was seen once. The J gene is TRBJ1-1, the V gene TRBV5-1, with D possibly matching TRBD1 (5 bases). Germline V CDR1 and CDR2: SGHRS, YFSETQ. This CDR3 contains 14 residues. V was shortened by 5 bases and J by 1 base, with 12 bases between the two germline ends. The CDR3 bases are TGCGCCAGCAGTCTACAGGCTACGAACACTGAAGCTTTCTTT. Its protein product is CASSLQATNTEAFF.

The gene calls are TRBV13 and TRBJ1-6; 7 bases are a match to TRBD1. The CDR3 totals 15 residues. Germline lookup yields CDR1 PRHDT and CDR2 FYEKMQ (reference sequence). The junction had 8 bases not matched to a gene; V was cut back by 5 bases and J by 7 bases. CDR3 nucleotide sequence: TGTGCCAGCAGCCCTAAGACAGGGCAGAATTCACCCCTCCACTTT. This sequence encodes CASSPKTGQNSPLHF.

The V and J genes are TRBV18 and TRBJ1-6, with TRBD1 matching 9 bases. J was trimmed by 6 bases and V by 10 bases; bases with no gene match: 7. This CDR3 has 14 amino acids. The germline V gene has CDR1 KGHSH and CDR2 LQKENI. CDR3 sequence (DNA): TGTGCCACCCATTCGACAGGGGGTAATTCACCCCTCCACTTT. Protein product: CATHSTGGNSPLHF. Variable domain in full (rest from reference TRBV18 and TRBJ1-6): NAGVMQNPRHLVRRRGQEARLRCSPMKGHSHVYWYRQLPEEGLKFMVYLQKENIIDESGMPKERFSAEFPKEGPSILRIQQVVRGDSAAYFCATHSTGGNSPLHFGNGTRLTVT.

This clone was observed a few times. J is TRBJ2-7 and V is TRBV6-6; 8 bases line up with TRBD1. The ends lost 0 bases at V and 2 bases at J; junction bases unmatched: 3. CDR3 length equals 15 residues. CDR1 is MNHNY, CDR2 SVGAGI, per germline (reference sequence). In DNA form, the CDR3 reads TGTGCCAGCAGTTACTCTGGACAGGGTGCCTACGAGCAGTACTTC. This translates into CASSYSGQGAYEQYF.

Details on this clone: Possible read error: a much larger clone is one base away. In the same sample, other DNA sequences code for this CDR3. This chain joins TRBV7-3 and TRBJ1-1, with a tentative D call TRBD1 (5 bases). This CDR3 has 13 amino acids. Trimming removed 4 bases at V and 1 base at J, with 7 bases between. CDR1 is SGHTA, CDR2 FQGTGA, per germline. CDR3 protein: CASSSTGNTEAFF. CDR3 nucleotide sequence: TGTGCCAGCAGCTCCACAGGGAACACTGAAGCTTTCTTT.

The rearrangement uses TRBV9 and TRBJ2-2, with D tentatively TRBD2 (5 bases). Looked up from germline, CDR1 is SGDLS and CDR2 is YYNGEE. Trimming took 4 bases from V and 1 from J, leaving 8 bases between them. The CDR3 length is 14 residues. The CDR3 is CASSPRENTGELFF. The DNA of the CDR3 is TGTGCCAGCAGCCCGAGGGAGAACACCGGGGAGCTGTTTTTT.

This rearrangement joins TRBV7-9 to TRBJ2-4; 9 bases match TRBD1. J was trimmed by 6 bases and V by 5 bases; bases with no gene match: 8. This CDR3 is 15 amino acids long. CDR1 and CDR2 (germline): SEHNR, FQNEAQ (reference sequence). The CDR3, as DNA: TGTGCCAGCAGCGACACCACAGGGGGCACAAACATTCAGTACTTC. Protein: CASSDTTGGTNIQYF.

The rearrangement uses TRBV19 and TRBJ1-1, with a weak D call TRBD1 (6 bases). The germline V gene has CDR1 LNHDA and CDR2 SQIVND (reference sequence). Trimming stripped 6 bases from V and 1 base from J, with 9 bases between. This CDR3 is 13 amino acids long. The CDR3 DNA reads TGTGCCAGTAGAGACAGGAAGAACACTGAAGCTTTCTTT. Amino acid sequence: CASRDRKNTEAFF.

This clone has just a few counts. The gene calls are TRBV29-1 and TRBJ1-2, with D hard to call. Germline V lookup: CDR1 SQVTM, CDR2 ANQGSEA. V gave up 8 bases and J gave up 3 bases, with 16 bases separating them. This CDR3 spans 13 amino acids. The CDR3 spells CSYRRQSDYGYTF. In DNA form, the CDR3 reads TGCAGCTACCGGCGGCAGTCAGACTATGGCTACACCTTC.

CDR3 amino acids: CASNRQGIDGYTF. In DNA, the CDR3 is TGTGCCAGCAACCGACAGGGAATCGATGGCTACACCTTC. This chain links TRBV12-3 or TRBV12-4 with TRBJ1-2; 7 bases are shared with TRBD1. CDR3 length: 13 residues. The J segment lost 6 bases and the V segment lost 7 bases, leaving 8 bases of the junction unmatched.